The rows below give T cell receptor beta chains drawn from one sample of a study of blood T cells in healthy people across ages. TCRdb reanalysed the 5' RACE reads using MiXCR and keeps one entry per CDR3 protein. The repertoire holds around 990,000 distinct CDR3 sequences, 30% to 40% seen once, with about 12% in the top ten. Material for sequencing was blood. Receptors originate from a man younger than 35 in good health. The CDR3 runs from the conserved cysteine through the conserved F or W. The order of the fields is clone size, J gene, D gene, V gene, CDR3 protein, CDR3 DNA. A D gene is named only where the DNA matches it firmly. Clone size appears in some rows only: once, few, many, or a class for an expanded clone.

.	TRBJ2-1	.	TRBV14	CASSRWLLSSYNEQFF	TGTGCCAGCAGCCGCTGGCTCCTAAGCTCCTACAATGAGCAGTTCTTC
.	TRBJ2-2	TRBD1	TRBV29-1	CSFKTGTENTGELFF	TGCAGCTTCAAAACCGGGACAGAGAACACCGGGGAGCTGTTTTTT
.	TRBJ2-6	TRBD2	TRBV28	CASSFHPGGLYGANVLTF	TGTGCCAGCAGTTTTCACCCGGGGGGGCTATATGGGGCCAACGTCCTGACTTTC
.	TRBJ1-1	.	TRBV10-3	CATCLGGRDTEAFF	TGTGCCACGTGCTTGGGGGGCCGGGACACTGAGGCTTTCTTT
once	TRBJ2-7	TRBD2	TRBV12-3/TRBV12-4	CASSGGYNDQYF	TGTGCCAGCAGCGGGGGGTACAATGATCAGTACTTC
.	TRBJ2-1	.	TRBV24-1	CATSDNYGRAYNEQFF	TGTGCCACCAGTGATAACTACGGGAGAGCATACAATGAGCAGTTCTTC
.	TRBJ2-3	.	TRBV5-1	CASNSGPLTDTQYF	TGCGCCAGCAACTCGGGCCCTCTCACAGATACGCAGTATTTT
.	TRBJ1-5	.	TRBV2	CASREGGRQPQHF	TGTGCCAGCCGGGAAGGAGGGAGGCAGCCCCAGCATTTT
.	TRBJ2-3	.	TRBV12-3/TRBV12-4	CASSLGGSTDAQYF	TGTGCCAGCAGTTTAGGGGGTAGCACAGATGCGCAGTATTTT
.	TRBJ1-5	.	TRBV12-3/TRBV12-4	CASSFGRVRQPQHF	TGTGCCAGCAGTTTCGGAAGGGTTCGCCAGCCCCAGCATTTT
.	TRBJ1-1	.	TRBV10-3	CAISPGGGAPTEAFF	TGTGCCATCAGTCCAGGAGGGGGGGCCCCTACTGAAGCTTTCTTT
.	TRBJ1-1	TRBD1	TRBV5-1	CASSLAGQGDLNTEAFF	TGCGCCAGCAGCTTGGCCGGACAGGGGGATTTGAACACTGAAGCTTTCTTT
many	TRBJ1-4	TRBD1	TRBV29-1	CSASGGLGEKLFF	TGCAGCGCTTCAGGGGGATTGGGTGAAAAACTGTTTTTT
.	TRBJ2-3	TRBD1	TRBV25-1	CARSVYRGTPDTQYF	TGTGCCCGCAGTGTATACAGGGGGACCCCAGATACGCAGTATTTT
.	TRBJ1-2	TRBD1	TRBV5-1	CASSLEGGQPANYGYTF	TGCGCCAGCAGCTTGGAGGGGGGACAGCCAGCTAACTATGGCTACACCTTC
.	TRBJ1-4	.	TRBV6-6	CASVGQLNEKLFF	TGTGCCAGCGTTGGACAGCTTAATGAAAAACTGTTTTTT
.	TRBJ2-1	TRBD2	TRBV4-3	CASSQEGTSGSSDYNEQFF	TGCGCCAGCAGCCAAGAAGGGACTAGCGGGTCCTCAGATTACAATGAGCAGTTCTTC
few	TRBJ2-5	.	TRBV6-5	CASGGYIETQYF	TGTGCCAGCGGGGGGTATATCGAGACCCAGTACTTC
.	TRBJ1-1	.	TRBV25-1	CASSEPGVLNTEAFF	TGTGCCAGCAGTGAACCCGGCGTCTTGAACACTGAGGCTTTCTTT
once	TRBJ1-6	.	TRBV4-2	CASSQGLTNSPLHF	TGTGCCAGCAGCCAAGGTCTCACGAATTCACCCCTCCACTTT
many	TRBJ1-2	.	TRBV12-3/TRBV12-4	CASSLGYILNYGYTF	TGTGCCAGCAGTTTGGGGTACATCCTAAACTATGGCTACACCTTC
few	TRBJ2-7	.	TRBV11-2	CASSLGQPYEQYF	TGTGCCAGCAGCTTAGGTCAGCCCTACGAGCAGTACTTC
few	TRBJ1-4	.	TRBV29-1	CSVETFSGEEKLFF	TGCAGCGTTGAAACCTTTTCCGGGGAGGAAAAACTGTTTTTT
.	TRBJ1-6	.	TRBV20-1	CSARDRVDSPLHF	TGCAGTGCTAGAGACAGGGTGGATTCACCCCTCCACTTT
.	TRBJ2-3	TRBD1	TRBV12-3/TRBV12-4	CASSLEGRWRGQGTDTQYF	TGTGCCAGCAGTCTAGAAGGCCGGTGGCGGGGACAGGGAACAGATACGCAGTATTTT
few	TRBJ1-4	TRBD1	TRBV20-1	CSARAQGATNEKLFF	TGCAGTGCTAGGGCACAGGGGGCAACTAATGAAAAACTGTTTTTT
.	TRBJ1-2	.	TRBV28	CASRQGRGYTF	TGTGCCAGCAGACAGGGTAGGGGCTACACCTTC
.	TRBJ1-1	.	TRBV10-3	CAISEAPGNTEAFF	TGTGCCATCAGTGAGGCCCCAGGGAACACTGAAGCTTTCTTT
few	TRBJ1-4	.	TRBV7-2	CASSSMPSRVTNEKLFF	TGTGCCAGCAGCAGCATGCCCAGCCGCGTTACAAATGAAAAACTGTTTTTT
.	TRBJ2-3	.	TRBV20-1	CSARSGLITDTQYF	TGCAGTGCTAGATCCGGACTGATCACAGATACGCAGTATTTT
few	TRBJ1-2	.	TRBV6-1	CASSPRRDANYGYTF	TGTGCCAGCAGTCCACGGAGGGATGCCAACTATGGCTACACCTTC
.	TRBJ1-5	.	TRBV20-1	CSARQGHQPQHF	TGCAGTGCTAGACAGGGGCATCAGCCCCAGCATTTT
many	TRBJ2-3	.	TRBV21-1	CASRMVPHQGTDTQYF	TGTGCCAGCAGAATGGTCCCCCATCAGGGGACAGATACGCAGTATTTT
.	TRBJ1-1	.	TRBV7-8	CASTPRGGMDTEAFF	TGTGCCAGCACCCCGCGGGGAGGGATGGACACTGAAGCTTTCTTT
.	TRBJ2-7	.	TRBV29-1	CSVDNVRSLNEQYF	TGCAGCGTTGATAATGTGCGCAGCTTAAATGAGCAGTACTTC
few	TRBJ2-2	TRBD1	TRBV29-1	CSGEGQGVSTGELFF	TGCAGCGGGGAAGGACAGGGGGTTAGCACCGGGGAGCTGTTTTTT
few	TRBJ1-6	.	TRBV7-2	CASSLGLRRSSYNSPLHF	TGTGCCAGCAGCTTAGGACTTAGGAGGAGCTCCTATAATTCACCCCTCCACTTT
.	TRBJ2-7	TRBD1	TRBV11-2	CASSITTGSYEQYF	TGTGCCAGCAGCATAACGACAGGGTCCTACGAGCAGTACTTC
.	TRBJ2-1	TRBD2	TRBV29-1	CSAAGLPYYNEQFF	TGCAGCGCAGCGGGACTCCCTTACTACAATGAGCAGTTCTTC
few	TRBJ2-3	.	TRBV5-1	CASSPGWDKRTDTQYF	TGCGCCAGCAGCCCCGGATGGGACAAACGCACAGATACGCAGTATTTT
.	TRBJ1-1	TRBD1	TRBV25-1	CASSARQGKGPGHEAFF	TGTGCCAGCAGTGCCCGACAGGGTAAGGGGCCCGGCCATGAAGCTTTCTTT
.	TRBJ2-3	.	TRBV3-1	CASSQGSPTDTQYF	TGTGCCAGCAGCCAAGGATCTCCGACAGATACGCAGTATTTT